Shown below are 15 T cell receptor beta chains from a single sample sequenced in a study of beta chain features in type 1 diabetes. Which antigens these TCRs recognize remains unknown. Whole-study findings and limits: There was a moderate but significant shortening of TCRB CDR3s in all four CD4+ subsets of Type 1 diabetes patients.

The whole isolated RNA underwent reverse transcription, so sequencing captured expressed TCRB transcripts. Profiling relied on immunoSEQ multiplex PCR, and the TCRdb table lists in-frame clones only, not all of them. The data contain almost 350,000 clones, about a tenth of them singletons. The sample comprised central memory CD4+ T cells from blood. These receptors were obtained from a man aged 25 to 40 with type 1 diabetes.

This clone came up a few times. This chain connects TRBV5-1 to TRBJ2-4; TRBD2 might be the D (5 bases). In germline, CDR1 is SGHRS, CDR2 YFSETQ. This CDR3 is built from 15 residues. Trimming stripped 1 base from V and 6 bases from J, with 14 bases between. In nucleotides, the CDR3 is TGCGCCAGCAGCTTGTTGGGAGATAGACTAAACATTCAGTACTTC. Protein: CASSLLGDRLNIQYF.

This clone was detected a few times. The chain recombines TRBV9 with TRBJ1-4; a weak D match, TRBD1 (5 bases). Germline assignment: CDR1 SGDLS and CDR2 YYNGEE. The V end was cut by 3 bases, the J end by 8 bases, with 17 bases between. The CDR3 totals 15 residues. The CDR3 loop reads CASSGDPGGYEKLFF. The DNA of the CDR3 is TGTGCCAGCAGCGGGGACCCGGGCGGTTACGAAAAACTGTTTTTT.

This clone was detected a few times. The rearrangement uses TRBV10-3 and TRBJ2-5, with D tentatively TRBD2 (7 bases). V was pared by 0 bases and J by 4 bases, with 12 bases between. The CDR3 sequence is 15 residues long. CDR1 is ENHRY, CDR2 SYGVKD, per germline. CDR3: CAISESRGAGETQYF. The CDR3 DNA sequence: TGTGCCATCAGTGAGTCTCGGGGGGCAGGAGAGACCCAGTACTTC.

This rearrangement joins TRBV7-9 to TRBJ1-5, with TRBD1 identical over 9 bases. V was pared by 0 bases and J by 7 bases, with 4 bases of the junction left unmatched. The length of the CDR3 is 15 residues. Germline assignment: CDR1 SEHNR and CDR2 FQNEAQ (reference sequence). The CDR3 coding sequence is TGTGCCAGCAGCTTAGCCGGGACAGGGAACCAGCCCCAGCATTTT. Residues: CASSLAGTGNQPQHF.

This clone came up a few times. In the same sample, other DNA sequences code for this CDR3. The chain joins TRBV11-2 to TRBJ1-1; D unresolved. Trimming removed 4 bases at V and 1 base at J, with 10 bases between. Germline CDR1 and CDR2: SGHAT and FQNNGV. The CDR3 covers 14 residues. The CDR3 region has the DNA TGTGCCAGCAGCTCGGACGGACCGAACACTGAAGCTTTCTTT. Its translation: CASSSDGPNTEAFF.

This clone was observed a few times. This chain connects TRBV5-1 to TRBJ1-1, with D unresolved. The CDR3 has 13 residues. Germline CDR1 is SGHRS and CDR2 is YFSETQ. The V and J ends lost 5 bases and 3 bases respectively, with 11 bases between them. The CDR3 is CASRYNGDTEAFF. The CDR3 bases are TGCGCCAGCAGATATAATGGAGACACTGAAGCTTTCTTT.

This clone was seen a handful of times. The chain couples TRBV4-1 to TRBJ2-2, with D perhaps matching TRBD1 or TRBD2 (6 bases each). This CDR3 is 15 amino acids long. The germline V gene encodes CDR1 MGHRA and CDR2 YSYEKL. The V end was cut by 4 bases, the J end by 7 bases, with 16 bases between. The DNA for the CDR3 is TGCGCCAGCAGCCTCCACTTAAGGGGGGACGGGGAGCTGTTTTTT. Translated, it gives CASSLHLRGDGELFF.

Worth noting for this clone: Other DNA sequences in the same sample also yield this CDR3. This rearrangement joins TRBV7-2 to TRBJ2-7; D is unclear. V lost 3 bases to trimming and J lost 2 bases, with 5 bases between them. The CDR3 consists of 12 residues. CDR1 SGHTA and CDR2 FQGNSA come from the germline V gene. The CDR3 loop is CASSLAAYEQYF. CDR3 nucleotide sequence: TGTGCCAGCAGCTTGGCCGCCTACGAGCAGTACTTC. The whole variable domain, remainder taken from reference TRBV7-2 and TRBJ2-7, is GAGVSQSPSNKVTEKGKDVELRCDPISGHTALYWYRQSLGQGLEFLIYFQGNSAPDKSGLPSDRFSAERTGGSVSTLTIQRTQQEDSAVYLCASSLAAYEQYFGPGTRLTVT.

This clone has more than one count but fewer than ten. The sample holds other DNA sequences that translate to the same CDR3. V gene TRBV4-3 combines with J gene TRBJ2-7; D possibly corresponds to TRBD2 (5 bases). In germline, CDR1 is LGHNA, CDR2 YSLEER. V dropped 0 bases and J dropped 3 bases, with 6 bases sitting between them. The CDR3 has 13 amino acids. The CDR3 spells CASSQDRGYEQYF. The CDR3 region has the DNA TGCGCCAGCAGCCAAGATCGGGGCTACGAGCAGTACTTC.

V gene TRBV6-5 combines with J gene TRBJ2-1, with D tentatively TRBD1 (6 bases). This CDR3 has 13 amino acids. Per germline, CDR1 MNHEY and CDR2 SVGAGI. Trimming left V 6 bases short and J 7 bases short, with 13 bases between. The CDR3 sequence is CASRPQGWNEQFF. The CDR3 bases are TGTGCCAGCAGACCACAGGGTTGGAATGAGCAGTTCTTC.

The sample holds a few counts of this clone. The chain joins TRBV25-1 to TRBJ2-7; 8 bases map to TRBD1. J gave up 4 bases and V 3 bases, and 8 bases lay outside the gene matches. The CDR3 contains 15 residues. CDR1 is MGHDK, CDR2 SYGVNS, per germline. The CDR3 sequence: CASSEPTGVSYEQYF. DNA of the CDR3: TGTGCCAGCAGTGAGCCGACAGGGGTGTCGTACGAGCAGTACTTC.

This clone turned up a few times. V is TRBV7-8 and J is TRBJ2-3, with 9 nucleotides matching TRBD2. The germline V gene encodes CDR1 SGHVS and CDR2 FQNEAQ. With 2 bases clipped from V and 0 bases from J, the junction kept 9 bases outside the gene matches. The CDR3 totals 18 residues. CDR3 nucleotides: TGTGCCAGCAGCTTAAGGCCAGCGGGGGGTGCTAGCACAGATACGCAGTATTTT. Translation: CASSLRPAGGASTDTQYF.

The chain joins TRBV12-2 to TRBJ2-2. TRBV12-2 represents a pseudogene. The CDR3 runs to 20 residues. CDR3 amino acids: CASRLVLMGPSRDNTGELFF. The CDR3 nucleotides read TGTGCAAGTCGCTTAGTATTAATGGGGCCATCGAGGGATAACACCGGGGAGCTGTTTTTT.

A few counts support this clone. The same CDR3 is also encoded by other DNA sequences in this sample. The gene calls are TRBV19 and TRBJ2-5, with TRBD1 matching over 8 bases. This CDR3 is 13 amino acids long. The V segment lost 6 bases and the J segment 4 bases; nucleotides outside the gene matches: 4. CDR1 is LNHDA and CDR2 is SQIVND in the germline V gene (reference sequence). As DNA, the CDR3 is TGTGCCAGTAGGCCCGACAGGGGAGAGACCCAGTACTTC. Amino acids: CASRPDRGETQYF.

In its sample, this clone was seen a few times. The CDR3 protein is CASSYAQGGNTEAFF. The CDR3 DNA sequence: TGTGCCAGCAGTTACGCACAGGGGGGGAACACTGAAGCTTTCTTT. The V gene is TRBV6-6, the J gene TRBJ1-1; the match to TRBD1 covers 8 bases. V lost 2 bases to trimming and J lost 1 base; unmatched junction nucleotides: 3. Germline loops: CDR1 MNHNY, CDR2 SVGAGI (reference sequence). The CDR3 extends over 15 amino acids.